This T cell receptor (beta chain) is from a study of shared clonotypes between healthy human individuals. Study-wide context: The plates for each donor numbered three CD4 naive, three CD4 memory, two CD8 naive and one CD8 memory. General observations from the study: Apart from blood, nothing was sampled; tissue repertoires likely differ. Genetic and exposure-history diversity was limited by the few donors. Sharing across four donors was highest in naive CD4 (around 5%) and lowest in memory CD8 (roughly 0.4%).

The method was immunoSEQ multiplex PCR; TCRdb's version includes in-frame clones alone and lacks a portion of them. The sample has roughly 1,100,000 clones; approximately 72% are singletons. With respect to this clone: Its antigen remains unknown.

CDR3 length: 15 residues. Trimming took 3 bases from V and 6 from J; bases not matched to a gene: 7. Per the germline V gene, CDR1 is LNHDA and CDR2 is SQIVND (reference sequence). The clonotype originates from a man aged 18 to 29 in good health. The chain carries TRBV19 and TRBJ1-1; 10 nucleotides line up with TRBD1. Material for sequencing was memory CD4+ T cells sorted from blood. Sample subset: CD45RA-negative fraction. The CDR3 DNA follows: TGTGCCAGTAGTATCCCGGGACAGGGGAGCGCTGAAGCTTTCTTT. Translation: CASSIPGQGSAEAFF.